The T cell receptor (beta chain) under discussion was sequenced for a study of blood T cell repertoires in COVID-19. Study at large: Some COVID-19 samples were acute and others convalescent; all came from the United States, Italy and Spain. From T cells, B-cell-depleted T cells, or PBMCs came the material, which was cDNA or gDNA.

This CDR3 contains 14 residues. The ends were cut back, 3 bases at V and 7 bases at J, with 15 bases in the middle. Looked up from germline, CDR1 is LNHDA and CDR2 is SQIVND (reference sequence). Original methodology: Estimated nucleated cell counts came from reference gene primer amplification. Sequenced by immunoSEQ multiplex PCR; TCRdb stores in-frame clones only, minus some. D and trimming were read from the DNA, whereas the V and J calls and clone size are those reported in that table. The sample contains under 95,000 clones, about 90% of which appear only once. This chain connects TRBV19 to TRBJ1-1, with D unclear. Sequences were obtained from peripheral blood. This TCR derives from a woman aged 50 to 65 in a cohort sampled during active COVID-19. The CDR3 loop reads CASSISLVSHEAFF. In DNA, the CDR3 is TGTGCCAGTAGTATCTCTTTGGTGAGCCATGAAGCTTTCTTT.